This TCR beta chain was documented in a study of shared clonotypes between healthy human individuals (dated by TCRdb to 2020 to 2021). Notes on the research overall: The cohort included three men and a couple of women between 18 and 49 years of age. Different laboratories and diverse techniques were used to prepare libraries and sequence TCR repertoires, to increase sequencing depth and limit assay-specific biases. Per donor, leukapheresis produced somewhere between about 0.9 and 9.5 billion PBMCs. For each donor, CD4 naive and CD4 memory were each given three plates, CD8 naive was given two plates, and CD8 memory was given one plate. To estimate repertoire size and how much clonotypes are shared between individuals, the study performed deep sequencing of blood TCR repertoires from 4 to 6 healthy adults.

Comments on this clone: The target of this receptor is not known. No base quality information exists; no much larger clone differs at one position.

The full study reports these points: Sampling was restricted to blood, and TCR repertoires in tissues likely differ from the TCR repertoires found in blood. Roughly 5% of naive CD4, around 3.5% of naive CD8, approximately 2% of memory CD4, and 0.35% to 0.5% of memory CD8 clonotypes were shared across several donors. The genetic and exposure-history diversity represented was limited by the small number of donors. Larger estimated clonotype richness was generally found for naive subsets than for memory subsets. Pairwise subsampling indicated that sequencing depth was expected to affect the degree of clonotype sharing among donors. Clonotypes shared by all four sorted-subset donors showed higher generation probabilities than non-shared clonotypes. Incomplete sequencing was indicated by rarefaction of sorted-subset datasets, despite the large sequencing depth.

V is trimmed back by 7 bases and J by 5 bases, and the junction contains 16 bases that no gene match accounts for. Taken from cysteine to phenylalanine, the CDR3 has 17 residues. Only CDR3 DNA remains: 51 bases, in frame from the first base. CDR1 and CDR2 (MDHEN, SYDVKM) derive from the germline V gene. Donors were healthy HIV-negative adults with no recently reported acute infections or vaccinations. All donors were Caucasian adults living in Nashville, Tennessee, USA. Magnetic negative selection was used to enrich CD4+ T cells, after which naive cells were positively selected on CD45RA and the negative fraction became the memory subset. Blood was obtained by leukapheresis, after which PBMCs were separated by Ficoll-Histopaque density gradient centrifugation and cryopreserved in liquid nitrogen vapor phase. Purity and quantity of every magnetically sorted T cell population were checked by analytical flow cytometry. From each sorted fraction, genomic DNA was isolated and quantified by UV absorbance on a Nanodrop 2000c.

Using the deep immunoSEQ assay, multiplex PCR amplified TCR CDR3 regions from genomic DNA. For each cell subset, the extracted genomic DNA was distributed evenly across all wells of several immunoSEQ 96-well plates, and each plate served as one replicate. For sorted subsets, each replicate PCR was loaded with approximately 200 ng genomic DNA, equivalent to some 27,000 T cell genomes. The purified libraries were quantified using a Qubit 3.0 fluorometer, sized with a Bioanalyzer 2100, and then quantified again using the KAPA Library Quantification kit. Every immunoSEQ 96-well plate was sequenced on a separate single-read 150-cycle Illumina NextSeq 550 flow cell. Under the source paper's analysis protocol: The immunoSEQ output contained only junctional sequences without quality scores, so filtering could not match that applied to full-length reads. To assign V/J genes and CDR3, sequences were annotated against IMGT germline references using PyIR, a Python wrapper for IgBLAST v1.9. Reads with weak V/J assignments (E-value above 1e-6), missing CDR3, stop codons, out-of-frame junctions, or ambiguous translated residues were removed. A V3J clonotype was defined by an identical inferred V gene, J gene, and CDR3 amino acid sequence. Percentage overlap between repertoires was calculated by dividing the number of shared unique clonotypes by the size of the smaller repertoire. Three approaches were used to assess repertoire richness: RTK rarefaction, the Chao1 estimator, and Recon v2.1 estimates of unobserved clonotypes. Generation probabilities were computed with OLGA for all TCRbeta clonotypes obtained by the gDNA method from several donors. TCRdb provides this immuneACCESS table in a form limited to in-frame rearrangements. Some clones are lacking; in checked studies, under half of them reflect an unresolved V gene, and why the rest are absent is not known. That table supplies the V and J calls and clone size; D and trimming were determined from the DNA. The sample yields hundreds of thousands of clones; 73% were counted once. Clones ranked in the top ten supply around 2% of the sample.

Specimen: memory CD4+ T cells sorted from blood. The cell subset or site label, read with the paper, signifies: CD45RA-negative fraction. The sequence was obtained from a woman in her 30s in good health. The sequence links TRBV28 to TRBJ2-5; 10 junctional bases match TRBD2. The base sequence is TGTGCCAGCACCTTTACGATGCTAGCGGGGGTGTATGAGACCCAGTACTTC. This codes for CASTFTMLAGVYETQYF.